One and the same sample provided the 18 T cell receptor beta chains below, sequenced in a study of OX40 agonist ivuxolimab in advanced cancers. Method: immunoSEQ multiplex PCR; TCRdb's copy keeps in-frame clones and lacks some. The sample records under 95,000 clones, 85% to 95% being singletons. The material sequenced was CD4+ or CD8+ T cells sorted from blood, taken in a trial of the OX40 agonist ivuxolimab. The receptors shown here come from an adult with an advanced solid tumor such as melanoma, head and neck, liver or kidney cancer.

The chain combines TRBV21-1 with TRBJ2-3; the table names TRBD1, a call not compared with the DNA. TRBV21-1 is deemed a pseudogene. The CDR3 is 16 residues long. CDR3 DNA: TGTGCCAGAGGGGGCATCAACGTCCTCCGCACAGATACGCAGTATTTT. This gives the protein CARGGINVLRTDTQYF.

The chain joins TRBV19 to TRBJ1-1; the D is unclear. The V and J ends lost 5 bases and 0 bases respectively, with 16 bases between them. Germline V gene data show CDR1 as LNHDA and CDR2 as SQIVND (reference sequence). The CDR3 has 16 residues. This CDR3 reads CASSLGMRGLNTEAFF. CDR3 nucleotide sequence: TGTGCCAGTAGTCTTGGCATGAGAGGGTTGAACACTGAAGCTTTCTTT. The whole variable domain, remainder taken from reference TRBV19 and TRBJ1-1, is DGGITQSPKYLFRKEGQNVTLSCEQNLNHDAMYWYRQDPGQGLRLIYYSQIVNDFQKGDIAEGYSVSREKKESFPLTVTSAQKNPTAFYLCASSLGMRGLNTEAFFGQGTRLTVV.

This chain connects TRBV10-2 to TRBJ2-5; D call uncertain. V dropped 2 bases and J dropped 3 bases, with 16 bases sitting between them. This CDR3 is built from 16 residues. Germline CDR1 reads WSHSY; CDR2 reads SAAADI. This CDR3 reads CASSEEPYPHKETQYF. The CDR3 coding sequence is TGCGCCAGCAGTGAGGAGCCCTACCCCCACAAAGAGACCCAGTACTTC.

The chain has TRBV10-2 and TRBJ1-1; possible D gene TRBD1, 5 bases. Germline V gene data show CDR1 as WSHSY and CDR2 as SAAADI. The germline V and J ends were trimmed by 0 bases and 0 bases, with 8 bases remaining between them. The CDR3 is 15 amino acids. This chain's CDR3 is CASSESAGMNTEAFF. In nucleotides, the CDR3 is TGCGCCAGCAGTGAGTCCGCAGGGATGAACACTGAAGCTTTCTTT.

The V call is TRBV7-2, the J call TRBJ1-5; no reliable D call. This CDR3 has 16 residues. Germline-derived CDR1 and CDR2 are SGHTA and FQGNSA. The V end was cut by 3 bases, the J end by 1 base, with 13 bases between. The CDR3 DNA sequence: TGTGCCAGCAGCTTGCACGGGGTGGAAAGCAATCAGCCCCAGCATTTT. Translated: CASSLHGVESNQPQHF.

The rearrangement links TRBV2 to TRBJ2-7, with 7 bases aligning to TRBD2. The V and J ends lost 2 bases and 2 bases, in that order; junction bases with no gene match: 6. Germline-derived CDR1 and CDR2 are SNHLY and FYNNEI. This CDR3 contains 15 residues. The CDR3 here is CASSEWGGVTYEQYF. The CDR3 DNA follows: TGTGCCAGCAGTGAATGGGGGGGGGTCACCTACGAGCAGTACTTC.

This chain connects TRBV19 to TRBJ2-1, with 7 positions matching TRBD2. The germline V gene has CDR1 LNHDA and CDR2 SQIVND (reference sequence). The V and J ends lost 5 bases and 4 bases, in that order; junction bases with no gene match: 2. There are 13 residues in the CDR3. CDR3 sequence (DNA): TGTGCCAGTAGTTACGGGAGGTACAATGAGCAGTTCTTC. Its translation is CASSYGRYNEQFF.

The V call is TRBV30, the J call TRBJ1-1; 11 nucleotides align to TRBD1. The CDR3 contains 12 residues. With V trimmed by 5 bases and J by 10 bases, 6 bases remained unmatched. In germline, CDR1 is GTSNPN, CDR2 SVGIG (reference sequence). CDR3 sequence reads: CAWRKGQGAAFF. CDR3 DNA: TGTGCCTGGCGGAAAGGACAGGGGGCAGCTTTCTTT.

This chain uses TRBV7-9 with TRBJ2-1; D gene uncertain. V was pared by 4 bases and J by 6 bases, with 7 bases between. The CDR3 has 12 amino acids. The germline CDR1 and CDR2 sequences are SEHNR and FQNEAQ (reference sequence). CDR3 sequence: CASSSWGNEQFF. The CDR3 region has the DNA TGTGCCAGCAGCTCCTGGGGCAATGAGCAGTTCTTC.

J is TRBJ2-5 and V is TRBV2; D is possibly TRBD1 (5 bases). The germline V gene has CDR1 SNHLY and CDR2 FYNNEI. The CDR3 is 15 amino acids. V lost 3 bases, J lost 6 bases, and 17 bases lay in between. The CDR3 loop is CASSDRAGRAKTQYF. The CDR3 bases are TGTGCCAGCAGTGATAGGGCCGGCAGGGCGAAGACCCAGTACTTC.

This chain links TRBV19 with TRBJ2-7; possible D gene TRBD2, 6 bases. The CDR3 is 15 residues long. Trimming took 3 bases from V and 2 from J, leaving 14 bases between them. Germline CDR1 is LNHDA and CDR2 is SQIVND (reference sequence). CDR3 residues: CASSIGPGDPYEQYF. Written as DNA, the CDR3 is TGTGCCAGTAGTATTGGTCCGGGAGATCCCTACGAGCAGTACTTC.

About this clone itself: At one end, the junction sequence differs from germline, possibly due to a read error. This chain joins TRBV28 and TRBJ2-2; D unresolved. Germline V gene lookup returns CDR1 MDHEN and CDR2 SYDVKM. This CDR3 has 13 residues. The CDR3 region is CASSLKNSGELFF. CDR3 nucleotide sequence: TGTGCCAGCAGTTTAAAGAACTCCGGGGAGCTGTTTTTT.

The chain carries TRBV29-1 and TRBJ2-2, with D hard to call. Germline assignment: CDR1 SQVTM and CDR2 ANQGSEA. Trimming pared 4 bases from V and 1 base from J, leaving 4 bases between. The CDR3 contains 12 residues. CDR3: CSVVQNTGELFF. The CDR3 DNA reads TGCAGCGTTGTACAGAACACCGGGGAGCTGTTTTTT.

The gene calls are TRBV27 and TRBJ1-2; D not resolved. The CDR3 contains 15 residues. Germline CDR1 is MNHEY and CDR2 is SMNVEV (reference sequence). V gave up 4 bases and J gave up 3 bases, with 15 bases separating them. The CDR3 is CASSSRGPAHYGYTF. Here the CDR3 DNA reads TGTGCCAGCAGTTCCCGGGGTCCCGCTCACTATGGCTACACCTTC.

Points on this clone: Other DNA sequences of this sample code for an identical CDR3. The rearrangement joins TRBV27 to TRBJ1-5; 8 nucleotides line up with TRBD1. The length of the CDR3 is 14 residues. Germline V CDR1 and CDR2: MNHEY, SMNVEV (reference sequence). Unmatched junction bases numbered 2, after V lost 4 bases and J lost 3 bases. The CDR3 coding sequence is TGTGCCAGCAGTTACAGGGGGTCCAATCAGCCCCAGCATTTT. Translation: CASSYRGSNQPQHF.

The chain recombines TRBV25-1 with TRBJ2-5, with D possibly called TRBD1 or TRBD2 (5 bases each). The CDR3 is 15 residues long. Trimming took off 3 bases at V and 2 bases at J, with 13 bases between the two ends. Germline assignment: CDR1 MGHDK and CDR2 SYGVNS. The CDR3 DNA reads as TGTGCCAGCAGTGAGTTGGCAGGGAGTCAAGAGACCCAGTACTTC. It encodes CASSELAGSQETQYF.

The rearrangement joins TRBV7-8 to TRBJ1-2; TRBD1 matches at 12 bases. The CDR3 extends over 16 amino acids. The V gene's germline CDR1 is SGHVS and CDR2 FQNEAQ. Trimming at V came to 8 bases and at J to 5 bases, leaving 12 bases not matched to a gene. For the CDR3, the DNA is TGTGCCAGCGCAACGGGACAGGGGGCTTTAGGGTATGGCTACACCTTC. Translating it yields CASATGQGALGYGYTF.

The chain employs TRBV10-3 and TRBJ1-1, with D possibly matching TRBD1 (5 bases). In germline, CDR1 is ENHRY, CDR2 SYGVKD. This CDR3 comprises 12 residues. V shed 9 bases and J shed 1 base, with 9 bases lying between them. In DNA, the CDR3 is TGTGCCATTTCGGACAAGAACACTGAAGCTTTCTTT. Protein: CAISDKNTEAFF.